Below, one TCR beta chain is given with its context. The antigen remains undetermined. This sample is part of a study of long-term antiretroviral therapy in people with HIV. One or more pre-ART and two or more post-ART PBMC samples were available from each donor. Researchers ran immunoSEQ v3.0 at survey level. Here immunoSEQ multiplex PCR was the method, and the copy in TCRdb shows in-frame clones only, minus some. The table includes about 40,000 clones, approximately 85% detected once. The CDR3 covers 15 residues. Trimming at V came to 4 bases and at J to 2 bases, leaving 8 bases not matched to a gene. The germline CDR1 and CDR2 sequences are SGHDT and YYEEEE. Study-wide results and caveats: Increased diversity was seen after ART, yet it remained lower than in transplant donor controls. Researchers lacked any data on ART adherence, viral resistance or therapy changes. The repertoire was dominated at all time points by clones expanded before ART.

V gene TRBV5-6 combines with J gene TRBJ2-5; TRBD2 aligns across 7 bases. The sequence came from a woman aged 50 to 60 with HIV. Sequencing was performed on unsorted PBMCs, taken 3.1 years after starting antiretroviral therapy. CDR3 residues: CASSGGGLGQETQYF. CDR3 DNA: TGTGCCAGCAGCGGGGGGGGGTTAGGTCAAGAGACCCAGTACTTC.